The 28 T cell receptor beta chains given below trace back to one sample, sequenced in a study of cytomegalovirus exposure and HLA in healthy donors. PCR amplification relied on 60 Vbeta primers (plus 13 Jbeta primers). Using immunoSEQ multiplex PCR, the repertoire was profiled, and TCRdb retains in-frame clones only, with some absent. Across roughly 120,000 clones, the top ten clones capture roughly 4% of the sample. The sequenced material came from PBMCs. The receptor set was obtained from a young man in good health and CMV-seronegative.

The chain couples TRBV4-1 to TRBJ1-2; 7 bases agree with TRBD1. J gave up 8 bases and V 3 bases, and 6 bases lay outside the gene matches. The CDR3 totals 13 residues. Germline V gene data show CDR1 as MGHRA and CDR2 as YSYEKL. This chain's CDR3 is CASSHDRVGGYTF. CDR3 nucleotide sequence: TGCGCCAGCAGCCACGACAGGGTAGGCGGCTACACCTTC.

The J gene is TRBJ1-4, the V gene TRBV15, with D possibly matching TRBD1 (5 bases). This CDR3 spans 14 amino acids. The germline V gene has CDR1 LNHNV and CDR2 YYDKDF (reference sequence). V lost 3 bases, J lost 5 bases, and 10 bases lay in between. DNA of the CDR3: TGTGCCACCAGCAGGGATAGGGGAAATGAAAAACTGTTTTTT. Translated: CATSRDRGNEKLFF.

V and J are TRBV2 and TRBJ1-6; D unclear. Germline V lookup: CDR1 SNHLY, CDR2 FYNNEI. The CDR3 runs 15 residues. Trimming removed 3 bases from V and 6 bases from J, with 12 bases in between. The CDR3 nucleotides read TGTGCCAGCAGTGAGGGCCCGCCCGTTAATTCACCCCTCCACTTT. This encodes CASSEGPPVNSPLHF.

J is TRBJ2-3 and V is TRBV18; D is uncertain. CDR3 length equals 14 residues. V dropped 6 bases and J dropped 0 bases, with 10 bases sitting between them. CDR1 is KGHSH and CDR2 is LQKENI in the germline V gene. The CDR3: CASSQETSTDTQYF. The CDR3 DNA follows: TGTGCCAGCTCCCAAGAGACTAGCACAGATACGCAGTATTTT.

The chain links TRBV9 to TRBJ2-2; 8 nucleotides align to TRBD2. The CDR3 length is 18 residues. CDR1 and CDR2 from the germline V gene are SGDLS and YYNGEE. The V gene end was trimmed by 3 bases and the J gene end by 7 bases; junction bases not matched to a gene: 17. The CDR3 DNA reads TGTGCCAGCAGCGGTAGGCAAACCGGGACTAGTAAGGGCGGGGAGCTGTTTTTT. This sequence encodes CASSGRQTGTSKGGELFF. The full variable domain, with the rest looked up from reference TRBV9 and TRBJ2-2, is DSGVTQTPKHLITATGQRVTLRCSPRSGDLSVYWYQQSLDQGLQFLIQYYNGEERAKGNILERFSAQQFPDLHSELNLSSLELGDSALYFCASSGRQTGTSKGGELFFGEGSRLTVL.

The CDR3 region is CASSKGVGETQYF. CDR3 DNA sequence: TGTGCCAGCAGCAAAGGGGTAGGCGAGACCCAGTACTTC. This chain joins TRBV11-2 and TRBJ2-5; perhaps TRBD1 as D (5 bases). V shed 5 bases and J shed 5 bases, with 12 bases lying between them. The germline CDR1 and CDR2 sequences are SGHAT and FQNNGV. The CDR3 covers 13 residues.

The genes are TRBV5-1 and TRBJ2-2, with 7 bases identical to TRBD1. Germline V lookup: CDR1 SGHRS, CDR2 YFSETQ. This CDR3 comprises 15 residues. J was trimmed by 5 bases and V by 3 bases; bases with no gene match: 7. The CDR3 bases are TGCGCCAGCAGCTCTCGACAGGGAAGTACCGGGGAGCTGTTTTTT. Translating it yields CASSSRQGSTGELFF.

The V and J genes are TRBV5-6 and TRBJ1-5; 12 bases are a match to TRBD1. Losses at the gene ends were 2 bases for V and 3 bases for J; bases not matched to a gene: 6. The length of the CDR3 is 17 residues. The V gene's germline CDR1 is SGHDT and CDR2 YYEEEE. The CDR3 DNA sequence: TGTGCCAGCAGCTTCTTGGGACAGGGGGCACCCAATCAGCCCCAGCATTTT. This translates into CASSFLGQGAPNQPQHF.

This chain connects TRBV5-1 to TRBJ2-7; 7 nucleotides align to TRBD2. This CDR3 region has 15 residues. Germline trimming cut 0 bases from V and 1 base from J; bases unmatched to any gene: 4. Germline V CDR1 and CDR2: SGHRS, YFSETQ. The CDR3 bases are TGCGCCAGCAGCTTGGAACTAGCGCCTTCCTACGAGCAGTACTTC. This encodes CASSLELAPSYEQYF.

The gene calls are TRBV4-1 and TRBJ2-3, with 9 nucleotides matching TRBD1. The germline V gene encodes CDR1 MGHRA and CDR2 YSYEKL. This CDR3 is 16 amino acids long. Unmatched junction bases numbered 3, after V lost 0 bases and J lost 2 bases. The CDR3 protein is CASSQDGTGLTDTQYF. The CDR3 DNA reads TGCGCCAGCAGCCAAGACGGGACAGGGCTCACAGATACGCAGTATTTT.

The genes are TRBV6-1 and TRBJ2-7; D possibly corresponds to TRBD2 (5 bases). Germline CDR1 reads MNHNS; CDR2 reads SASEGT. The CDR3 extends over 15 amino acids. Trimming stripped 6 bases from V and 0 bases from J, with 15 bases between. CDR3 amino acids: CASRLSAPSSYEQYF. For the CDR3, the DNA is TGTGCCAGCAGGCTTAGCGCTCCGAGCTCCTACGAGCAGTACTTC.

The J gene is TRBJ1-1, the V gene TRBV5-1, with D tentatively TRBD1 (6 bases). CDR3 length equals 16 residues. Germline V gene lookup returns CDR1 SGHRS and CDR2 YFSETQ. V lost 4 bases, J lost 0 bases, and 16 bases lay in between. The DNA for the CDR3 is TGCGCCAGCAGCACCGACAGGCTAAGTATGAACACTGAAGCTTTCTTT. It yields the protein CASSTDRLSMNTEAFF.

The genes are TRBV30 and TRBJ1-1; TRBD1 matches at 10 bases. Unmatched junction bases numbered 10, after V lost 7 bases and J lost 5 bases. Germline values: CDR1 GTSNPN, CDR2 SVGIG (reference sequence). The CDR3 length is 14 residues. The DNA for the CDR3 is TGTGCCTCCGGGACAGGGGCAGACGAGACTGAAGCTTTCTTT. Encoded protein: CASGTGADETEAFF.

The rearrangement links TRBV11-1 to TRBJ2-5; tentatively, D is TRBD1 (6 bases). Trimming removed 2 bases at V and 3 bases at J, with 10 bases between. Per the germline V gene, CDR1 is SGHAT and CDR2 is FQDESV (reference sequence). CDR3 length: 14 amino acids. The CDR3, as DNA: TGTGCCAGCAGCTTATACGCAGGGGAAGAGACCCAGTACTTC. Translated, it gives CASSLYAGEETQYF.

This chain uses TRBV29-1 with TRBJ1-2; 11 nucleotides align to TRBD1. This CDR3 has 13 amino acids. The J segment lost 5 bases and the V segment lost 8 bases, leaving 7 bases of the junction unmatched. Per germline, CDR1 SQVTM and CDR2 ANQGSEA. CDR3 sequence: CSTLGTGGYGYTF. Here the CDR3 DNA reads TGCAGCACCCTCGGGACAGGGGGATATGGCTACACCTTC.

CDR3 nucleotide sequence: TGTGCCAGCGGGGGGGCGCCGAGGACTGAAGCTTTCTTT. Translating it yields CASGGAPRTEAFF. This chain links TRBV6-5 with TRBJ1-1; perhaps TRBD1 as D (6 bases). Germline values: CDR1 MNHEY, CDR2 SVGAGI. The CDR3 is made up of 13 amino acids. V dropped 8 bases and J dropped 5 bases, with 15 bases sitting between them.

This chain connects TRBV19 to TRBJ1-2; no definite D call. Germline V gene lookup returns CDR1 LNHDA and CDR2 SQIVND (reference sequence). The CDR3 covers 15 residues. Trimming took off 2 bases at V and 5 bases at J, with 15 bases between the two ends. CDR3 loop: CASSITGIQIYGYTF. CDR3 coding DNA: TGTGCCAGTAGTATAACCGGGATCCAAATATATGGCTACACCTTC.

J is TRBJ1-5 and V is TRBV7-9, with D unclear. V lost 9 bases and J 2 bases, leaving 8 bases between the germline ends. Germline assignment: CDR1 SEHNR and CDR2 FQNEAQ (reference sequence). This CDR3 is built from 12 residues. CDR3: CASTMGNQPQHF. CDR3 sequence (DNA): TGTGCCAGTACAATGGGCAATCAGCCCCAGCATTTT.

The J gene is TRBJ2-7, the V gene TRBV10-3; D not certain. Germline V lookup: CDR1 ENHRY, CDR2 SYGVKD. The CDR3 totals 15 residues. V lost 6 bases and J 0 bases, leaving 15 bases between the germline ends. The DNA of the CDR3 is TGTGCCATCAGGCCGCGAGACACGAACTCCTACGAGCAGTACTTC. Its protein product is CAIRPRDTNSYEQYF.

V usage is TRBV28 and J usage is TRBJ2-3; TRBD1 aligns across 8 bases. CDR1 is MDHEN and CDR2 is SYDVKM in the germline V gene. Trimming cost V 10 bases and J 2 bases; bases outside gene matches: 5. This CDR3 contains 13 residues. CDR3 sequence reads: CAIATGATDTQYF. The CDR3 nucleotides read TGTGCCATCGCGACAGGGGCCACAGATACGCAGTATTTT.

The gene calls are TRBV29-1 and TRBJ2-5; TRBD1 matches 10 bases. The end of the DNA is better explained by TRBJ2-7, so the J call may be wrong. CDR3 length: 15 residues. Germline CDR1 SQVTM, CDR2 ANQGSEA. As DNA, the CDR3 is TGCAGCGTTGCGGGGACCGACAGGGGGCTCGACGAGCAGTACTTC. Encoded protein: CSVAGTDRGLDEQYF.

This chain uses TRBV7-2 with TRBJ2-2; 8 nucleotides agree with TRBD2. In germline, CDR1 is SGHTA, CDR2 FQGNSA. This CDR3 comprises 16 residues. The V segment lost 1 base and the J segment 7 bases; nucleotides outside the gene matches: 8. CDR3 sequence: CASSLVAGLAGGELFF. The CDR3 DNA follows: TGTGCCAGCAGCTTAGTAGCGGGCCTAGCGGGCGGGGAGCTGTTTTTT.

The genes are TRBV7-2 and TRBJ2-3, with 7 bases fitting TRBD2. Germline V CDR1 and CDR2: SGHTA, FQGNSA. V lost 3 bases and J lost 8; bases outside the gene matches: 8. The CDR3 covers 14 residues. This CDR3 is CASSFGGGGGTQYF. CDR3 DNA sequence: TGTGCCAGCAGCTTTGGGGGTGGGGGGGGTACGCAGTATTTT.

The chain employs TRBV5-1 and TRBJ2-5; perhaps TRBD2 as D (6 bases). V was trimmed by 4 bases and J by 0 bases, leaving 13 bases between them. CDR3 length: 15 residues. CDR1 and CDR2 from the germline V gene are SGHRS and YFSETQ. The CDR3 reads CASSPGLLYQETQYF. CDR3 bases: TGCGCCAGCAGCCCGGGACTCCTGTACCAAGAGACCCAGTACTTC. Full variable domain (missing parts from reference TRBV5-1 and TRBJ2-5): KAGVTQTPRYLIKTRGQQVTLSCSPISGHRSVSWYQQTPGQGLQFLFEYFSETQRNKGNFPGRFSGRQFSNSRSEMNVSTLELGDSALYLCASSPGLLYQETQYFGPGTRLLVL.

The chain links TRBV28 to TRBJ1-2; TRBD1 matches at 8 bases. This CDR3 is 16 amino acids long. V was pared by 4 bases and J by 2 bases, with 9 bases of the junction left unmatched. CDR1 is MDHEN and CDR2 is SYDVKM in the germline V gene. CDR3 sequence reads: CASSSTMGQDNYGYTF. The CDR3 DNA reads TGTGCCAGCAGTTCAACCATGGGACAGGACAACTATGGCTACACCTTC.

A word on this clone: Additional DNA sequences in this sample encode the identical CDR3. This chain uses TRBV7-9 with TRBJ2-7, with unresolved D. V was pared by 3 bases and J by 1 base, with 7 bases between. The CDR3 is made up of 13 amino acids. Germline assignment: CDR1 SEHNR and CDR2 FQNEAQ (reference sequence). CDR3 in amino acids: CASSFTESYEQYF. The CDR3 DNA sequence: TGTGCCAGCAGCTTCACAGAATCCTACGAGCAGTACTTC.

The CDR3 DNA is TGCAGCGTTGCAGGAGATACGCAGTATTTT. Its protein is CSVAGDTQYF. This chain uses TRBV29-1 with TRBJ2-3, with unresolved D. CDR1 SQVTM and CDR2 ANQGSEA come from the germline V gene. Trimming shortened V by 4 bases and J by 5 bases, and 4 bases separated the two germline ends. CDR3 length: 10 residues.

The chain recombines TRBV19 with TRBJ2-3, with 10 bases that match TRBD2. CDR1 is LNHDA and CDR2 is SQIVND in the germline V gene (reference sequence). The CDR3 is made up of 16 amino acids. J gave up 1 base and V 5 bases, and 6 bases lay outside the gene matches. The CDR3 sequence is CASSSSGTSGTDTQYF. In nucleotides, the CDR3 is TGTGCCAGTAGTTCATCCGGGACTAGCGGCACAGATACGCAGTATTTT.